This T cell receptor (beta chain) appears in the sequencing data of a study of vaccination effects on CD4 cells after COVID-19. Profiling relied on immunoSEQ multiplex PCR, and the TCRdb table lists in-frame clones only, not all of them. The data show some 12,000 clones, with around 68% seen just once and roughly 8.7% held by the top ten. Under the ViraFEST assay, PBMC were stimulated with viral peptide pools so that antigen-specific CD4+ T cells expanded. Sequencing was performed afterwards. With 9 to 11 days of culture completed, CD4+ T cells were isolated. Of the BNT162b2 and mRNA-1273 vaccines, participants received two doses of one or the other. CDR1 is GTSNPN and CDR2 is SVGIG in the germline V gene (reference sequence). V shed 0 bases and J shed 6 bases, with 8 bases lying between them. CDR3 length equals 13 residues. Of note for this clone: Antigen unknown.

This receptor was taken from a human donor who received a COVID-19 vaccine. Sequenced material: CD4+ T cells from PBMCs cultured with SARS-CoV-2 spike peptides, taken after COVID-19 vaccination. The chain joins TRBV30 to TRBJ2-2; possibly TRBD2 for D (5 bases). CDR3 region: CAWSVGESGELFF. The CDR3 DNA is TGTGCCTGGAGTGTCGGGGAGTCCGGGGAGCTGTTTTTT. Full variable domain (rest looked up from reference TRBV30 and TRBJ2-2): SQTIHQWPATLVQPVGSPLSLECTVEGTSNPNLYWYRQAAGRGLQLLFYSVGIGQISSEVPQNLSASRPQDRQFILSSKKLLLSDSGFYLCAWSVGESGELFFGEGSRLTVL.